This T cell receptor beta chain was sequenced during a study of blood T cell repertoires in COVID-19. In the study overall: Donors in the United States, Italy and Spain gave samples during acute or convalescent COVID-19. T cells, B-cell-depleted T cells, or PBMCs provided the cDNA or gDNA that served as material.

The CDR3 extends over 14 amino acids. Germline CDR1 and CDR2: KGHSH and LQKENI. Trimming took 4 bases from V and 5 from J, leaving 14 bases between them. Per the authors' pipeline: Amplification with reference gene primers provided the estimates of nucleated cell counts. TCRdb's table, derived via immunoSEQ multiplex PCR, lists solely in-frame clones and lacks some. V and J calls and clone size are copied from that table; D and trimming were computed from the DNA. Among 110,000 to 150,000 clones listed, 80% were seen once. The sequence came from a woman aged 50 to 65 with acute or convalescent COVID-19. The chain has TRBV18 and TRBJ1-2; D not certain. The sequencing input was peripheral blood. The CDR3 reads CASSREGGGYGYTF. CDR3 nucleotides: TGTGCCAGCTCACGTGAGGGCGGAGGGTATGGCTACACCTTC.